A selection of T cell receptor beta chains follows, all from one sample in a study of T cell responses to AZD1222 COVID-19 vaccine. Produced via immunoSEQ multiplex PCR; TCRdb's table is partial and in-frame only. The table lists 120,000 to 150,000 clones, around 91% of them singletons. The sample in question was peripheral blood, obtained on day 0 of AZD1222 vaccination. The receptor source for this set is an adult in good health. CDR3s include the opening cysteine and the closing phenylalanine or tryptophan. Fields, in order: D gene, clone size, J gene, V gene, CDR3 protein, CDR3 DNA. A D gene is named only where the DNA matches it firmly. A clone size is listed for some rows: how often the clone was seen (once, few, many), or a class if it is expanded.

>NA|NA|TRBJ2-7|TRBV21-1
CASSKGLRGIWQYF
TGTGCCAGCAGCAAGGGGTTGAGGGGGATCTGGCAGTACTTC
>NA|NA|TRBJ1-1|TRBV11-2
CASSLHYRDRTEAFF
TGTGCCAGCAGCCTTCACTACAGGGATCGGACTGAAGCTTTCTTT
>NA|once|TRBJ1-1|TRBV3-1/TRBV3-2
CASSSAGTEAFF
TGTGCCAGCAGCTCAGCCGGCACTGAAGCTTTCTTT
>NA|NA|TRBJ2-5|TRBV4-3
CASSHERGNQETQYF
TGCGCCAGCAGCCATGAGAGGGGGAACCAAGAGACCCAGTACTTC
>TRBD1|NA|TRBJ1-1|TRBV4-1
CASSSGTGRAFF
TGCGCCAGCAGCTCCGGGACAGGGAGAGCTTTCTTT
>NA|NA|TRBJ1-1|TRBV19
CASSDPPSTEAFF
TGTGCCAGTAGTGACCCACCCTCCACTGAAGCTTTCTTT
>NA|once|TRBJ2-7|TRBV18
CASSLNPAGFYEQYF
TGTGCCAGCTCCCTAAATCCAGCAGGGTTCTACGAGCAGTACTTC
>NA|NA|TRBJ1-5|TRBV2
CASLPRGLSNQPQHF
TGTGCCAGCCTTCCCCGGGGACTTAGCAATCAGCCCCAGCATTTT
>NA|NA|TRBJ2-5|TRBV12-5
CASGFSGEETQYF
TGTGCTAGTGGTTTTTCAGGGGAAGAGACCCAGTACTTC
>NA|NA|TRBJ2-7|TRBV21-1
CASSKAAGTPYEQYF
TGTGCCAGCAGCAAAGCTGCCGGGACACCCTACGAGCAGTACTTC
>TRBD2|NA|TRBJ2-1|TRBV4-3
CASSHTGTSGGIYNEQFF
TGCGCCAGCAGCCACACCGGGACTAGCGGGGGGATATACAATGAGCAGTTCTTC
>NA|NA|TRBJ2-1|TRBV19
CASSTRALGAAPYNEQFF
TGTGCCAGTAGCACAAGAGCACTGGGGGCTGCCCCTTACAATGAGCAGTTCTTC
>NA|NA|TRBJ2-5|TRBV4-2
CASSQTGVETQYF
TGTGCCAGCAGCCAAACGGGGGTAGAGACCCAGTACTTC
>NA|once|TRBJ2-5|TRBV7-7
CASSPRLDGETQYF
TGTGCTAGCAGCCCAAGACTAGATGGGGAGACCCAGTACTTC
>NA|NA|TRBJ1-5|TRBV19
CASSGRAGEGSNQPQHF
TGTGCCAGTAGTGGCAGGGCCGGAGAGGGGAGCAATCAGCCCCAGCATTTT
>TRBD1|NA|TRBJ1-5|TRBV6-5
CASSYKGGPANQPQHF
TGTGCCAGCAGTTACAAAGGGGGCCCCGCCAATCAGCCCCAGCATTTT
>NA|NA|TRBJ2-1|TRBV20-1
CSARVGREQFF
TGCAGTGCTAGGGTCGGAAGGGAGCAGTTCTTC
>NA|NA|TRBJ1-2|TRBV28
CASSSPGIENYGYTF
TGTGCCAGCAGTTCCCCAGGGATCGAAAACTATGGCTACACCTTC
>NA|NA|TRBJ2-1|TRBV7-2
CASSLLTDNEQFF
TGTGCCAGCAGCTTACTCACAGACAATGAGCAGTTCTTC
>TRBD2|NA|TRBJ2-1|TRBV7-8
CASSLGSRGGSYNEQFF
TGTGCCAGCAGCTTAGGATCGCGGGGGGGATCCTACAATGAGCAGTTCTTC
>NA|NA|TRBJ2-7|TRBV28
CACADPLGEQYF
TGTGCCTGCGCGGACCCCCTTGGCGAGCAGTACTTC
>NA|once|TRBJ1-3|TRBV9
CASSVATSGNTIYF
TGTGCCAGCAGCGTAGCGACTTCTGGAAACACCATATATTTT
>TRBD2|NA|TRBJ2-5|TRBV11-1
CASSARLAGAGETQYF
TGTGCCAGCAGCGCGAGACTAGCGGGAGCCGGAGAGACCCAGTACTTC
>NA|once|TRBJ1-2|TRBV20-1
CSAPWGSGYTF
TGCAGTGCACCGTGGGGGTCAGGCTACACCTTC
>NA|NA|TRBJ2-1|TRBV27
CASSPSPWHYNEQFF
TGTGCCAGCAGTCCGAGCCCTTGGCACTACAATGAGCAGTTCTTC
>NA|NA|TRBJ1-2|TRBV23-1
CASSQSLGPDGYTF
TGCGCCAGCAGTCAATCGTTGGGACCGGATGGCTACACCTTC
>TRBD1|once|TRBJ2-1|TRBV4-1
CASSRDRAYNEQFF
TGCGCCAGCAGCCGGGACAGGGCCTACAATGAGCAGTTCTTC
>TRBD1|NA|TRBJ1-5|TRBV7-8
CASSPGGVSNQPQHF
TGTGCCAGCAGCCCAGGGGGGGTTAGCAATCAGCCCCAGCATTTT
>NA|NA|TRBJ1-2|TRBV18
CASSLLLSREDGYTF
TGTGCCAGCTCGCTACTTCTGTCCAGGGAGGATGGCTACACCTTC
>TRBD1|NA|TRBJ1-2|TRBV5-6
CASRTGVQAFNYGYTF
TGTGCCAGCAGGACAGGGGTCCAGGCTTTTAACTATGGCTACACCTTC
>NA|NA|TRBJ1-1|TRBV2
CASRAGESTEAFF
TGTGCCAGCAGGGCGGGGGAGAGCACTGAAGCTTTCTTT
>NA|NA|TRBJ1-5|TRBV5-1
CASSLDGVSNQPQHF
TGCGCCAGCAGCTTGGACGGGGTTTCCAATCAGCCCCAGCATTTT
>TRBD1|NA|TRBJ1-3|TRBV9
CASSESDREIAGNTIYF
TGTGCCAGCAGCGAATCGGACAGGGAGATCGCTGGAAACACCATATATTTT
>NA|NA|TRBJ2-7|TRBV6-1
CASSDRGRSYEQYF
TGTGCCAGCAGTGACAGGGGGAGGTCCTACGAGCAGTACTTC
>TRBD2|NA|TRBJ2-1|TRBV25-1
CASSGDGTSYEQFF
TGTGCCAGCAGTGGGGATGGGACTAGTTATGAGCAGTTCTTC
>TRBD2|NA|TRBJ2-3|TRBV3-1/TRBV3-2
CASSQTSGRTDTQYF
TGTGCCAGCAGCCAAACTAGCGGCCGCACAGATACGCAGTATTTT
>NA|NA|TRBJ1-5|TRBV18
CASSPPAPITGHHQPQHF
TGTGCCAGCTCACCACCCGCCCCTATAACAGGGCATCATCAGCCCCAGCATTTT
>TRBD1|NA|TRBJ1-2|TRBV13
CASSFGRGRRYGYTF
TGTGCCAGCAGCTTCGGCAGGGGGCGACGGTATGGCTACACCTTC
>TRBD1|NA|TRBJ1-2|TRBV4-3
CASSQEATGRNYGYTF
TGCGCCAGCAGCCAAGAGGCGACAGGGCGGAACTATGGCTACACCTTC
>NA|NA|TRBJ2-2|TRBV10-3
CAIRTGPNTGELFF
TGTGCCATCAGGACCGGACCGAACACCGGGGAGCTGTTTTTT
>NA|NA|TRBJ2-7|TRBV5-4
CASSYDGSSYEQYF
TGTGCCAGCAGCTATGACGGGAGCTCCTACGAGCAGTACTTC
>NA|NA|TRBJ2-3|TRBV5-4
CASSSDVDRQYF
TGTGCCAGCAGCTCTGATGTTGACAGGCAGTATTTT
>TRBD2|NA|TRBJ2-3|TRBV5-1
CASSTSSGGTDTQYF
TGCGCCAGCAGCACCTCTAGCGGGGGTACAGATACGCAGTATTTT
>NA|NA|TRBJ1-4|TRBV7-9
CASMGIGEKLFF
TGTGCCAGCATGGGGATAGGTGAAAAACTGTTTTTT
>NA|NA|TRBJ1-1|TRBV5-1
CASSLGGGSTEAFF
TGCGCCAGCAGCTTGGGAGGGGGTAGTACTGAAGCTTTCTTT
>TRBD1|NA|TRBJ2-7|TRBV7-9
CASSLGGQGSSEQYF
TGTGCCAGCAGCTTAGGTGGACAGGGTTCGAGTGAGCAGTACTTC
>TRBD2|NA|TRBJ2-7|TRBV4-1
CASSQDPLAGGLTYEQYF
TGCGCCAGCAGCCAAGATCCCCTAGCGGGGGGACTTACCTACGAGCAGTACTTC
>TRBD1|NA|TRBJ1-4|TRBV5-4
CASSLGTGDEKLFF
TGTGCCAGCAGCTTGGGGACAGGGGATGAAAAACTGTTTTTT
>TRBD1|NA|TRBJ1-3|TRBV7-8
CASSLRDSSGNTIYF
TGTGCCAGCAGCCTCCGGGACAGTTCCGGAAACACCATATATTTT
>NA|NA|TRBJ1-4|TRBV27
CASSRAPGEKLFF
TGTGCCAGCAGCCGGGCCCCAGGGGAAAAACTGTTTTTT
>NA|NA|TRBJ1-3|TRBV29-1
CSWMSAGMTGNTIYF
TGCAGCTGGATGTCGGCGGGGATGACTGGAAACACCATATATTTT
>NA|NA|TRBJ2-7|TRBV29-1
CSDQSSSGTGPYEQYF
TGCAGCGATCAATCCTCTTCCGGGACGGGCCCCTACGAGCAGTACTTC
>NA|NA|TRBJ1-2|TRBV21-1
CASSRGGYTF
TGTGCCAGCAGCCGCGGTGGCTACACCTTC